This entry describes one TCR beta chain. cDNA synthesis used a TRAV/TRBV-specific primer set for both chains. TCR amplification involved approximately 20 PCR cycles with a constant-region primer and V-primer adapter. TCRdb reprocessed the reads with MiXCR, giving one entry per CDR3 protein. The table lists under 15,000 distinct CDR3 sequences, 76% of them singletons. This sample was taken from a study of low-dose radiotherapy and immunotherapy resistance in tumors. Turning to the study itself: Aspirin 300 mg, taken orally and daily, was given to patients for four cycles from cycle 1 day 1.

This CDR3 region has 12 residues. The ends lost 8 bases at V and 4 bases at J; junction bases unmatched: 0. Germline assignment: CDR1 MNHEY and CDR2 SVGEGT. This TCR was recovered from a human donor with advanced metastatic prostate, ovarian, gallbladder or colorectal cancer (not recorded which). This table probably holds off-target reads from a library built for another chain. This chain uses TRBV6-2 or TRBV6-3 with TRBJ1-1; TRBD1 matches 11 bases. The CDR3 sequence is CASGTGGTEAFF. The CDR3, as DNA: TGTGCCAGCGGGACAGGGGGCACTGAAGCTTTCTTT.